The 5 T cell receptor beta chains given below trace back to one sample, sequenced in a study of blood T cell repertoires in COVID-19 (dated by TCRdb to about 2020). Libraries were built with the immunoSEQ multiplex PCR assay. Here the immuneACCESS table is served through TCRdb, limited to in-frame sequences with V and J called. Missing clones are a known gap in these copies; in checked studies unresolved V genes cover under half, and the rest lacks a known reason. The sample table holds over 40,000 clones, of which just under 85% were seen once. Approximately 2.5% of the sample is taken by the ten largest. Sequencing was done on a sample of peripheral blood. These receptors originate from a woman aged 55-70 years with acute or convalescent COVID-19.

This clone was counted only a few times. The V gene is TRBV28, the J gene TRBJ1-5; a weak D match, TRBD1 (5 bases). The CDR3 spans 13 residues. Germline assignment: CDR1 MDHEN and CDR2 SYDVKM. V was cut by 7 bases and J by 4 bases, with 11 bases left in between. The CDR3 here is CASTAAGNQPQHF. The CDR3 nucleotides are TGTGCCAGCACTGCTGCAGGGAATCAGCCCCAGCATTTT.

The chain links TRBV12-5 to TRBJ2-2; unclear D gene. V was clipped by 9 bases and J by 4 bases, with 15 bases between them. CDR1 is LGHNT and CDR2 is FRNRAP in the germline V gene. The CDR3 extends over 14 amino acids. DNA for the CDR3: TGTGCTAGCACTATATCTCTCCCCACCGGGGAGCTGTTTTTT. This codes for CASTISLPTGELFF.

J is TRBJ1-3 and V is TRBV7-6, with unresolved D. Germline V gene data show CDR1 as SGHVS and CDR2 as FNYEAQ. The V end lost 0 bases, the J end lost 4 bases, and 10 bases lay between the germline ends. The CDR3 has 15 residues. CDR3 coding DNA: TGTGCCAGCAGCTTAGCGCGAGGGTTCGGAAACACCATATATTTT. It encodes CASSLARGFGNTIYF. Supplemented by reference TRBV7-6 and TRBJ1-3, the full variable domain reads GAGVSQSPRYKVTKRGQDVALRCDPISGHVSLYWYRQALGQGPEFLTYFNYEAQQDKSGLPNDRFSAERPEGSISTLTIQRTEQRDSAMYRCASSLARGFGNTIYFGEGSWLTVV.

The chain recombines TRBV6-1 with TRBJ1-2; tentatively, D is TRBD1 (5 bases). Trimming took off 5 bases at V and 1 base at J, with 8 bases between the two ends. The germline CDR1 and CDR2 sequences are MNHNS and SASEGT. The CDR3 extends over 13 amino acids. In DNA, the CDR3 is TGTGCCAGCAGTTCCGACAGTAACTATGGCTACACCTTC. It codes for CASSSDSNYGYTF.

V usage is TRBV10-1 and J usage is TRBJ2-1; TRBD1 matches 9 bases. This CDR3 has 13 residues. V gave up 6 bases and J gave up 6 bases; unmatched junction bases: 3. Germline loops: CDR1 WNHNN, CDR2 SYGVQD (reference sequence). CDR3 DNA sequence: TGCGCCAGCAGCCTGACAGGGGGCAATGAGCAGTTCTTC. This encodes CASSLTGGNEQFF.